These 9 T cell receptor beta chains were all obtained from the same sample, sequenced in a study of blood T cell repertoires in COVID-19. Data came from immunoSEQ multiplex PCR; TCRdb stores just in-frame clones and leaves some out. The data hold fewer than 500,000 clones, with more than 65% observed a single time. Material: peripheral blood. The receptors stem from a human donor with acute or convalescent COVID-19. The donor label of this sample is uncertain.

The chain employs TRBV7-8 and TRBJ2-7; weak D call: TRBD1 (6 bases). This CDR3 region has 15 residues. V was clipped by 4 bases and J by 1 base, with 14 bases between them. CDR1 is SGHVS and CDR2 is FQNEAQ in the germline V gene. The DNA for the CDR3 is TGTGCCAGCAGCTCCGATCCCGGACAGTCCTACGAGCAGTACTTC. Translation: CASSSDPGQSYEQYF.

The sample holds one count of this clone. This rearrangement joins TRBV2 to TRBJ2-5; TRBD1 agrees at 8 bases. The CDR3 totals 15 residues. The germline V gene encodes CDR1 SNHLY and CDR2 FYNNEI. The V gene end was trimmed by 5 bases and the J gene end by 5 bases; junction bases not matched to a gene: 10. This CDR3 reads CASSSQGAMVETQYF. The CDR3 DNA sequence: TGTGCCAGCAGTTCCCAGGGGGCGATGGTTGAGACCCAGTACTTC.

The J gene is TRBJ2-1, the V gene TRBV7-8; no clear D gene. The ends were cut back, 5 bases at V and 8 bases at J, with 10 bases in the middle. CDR1 is SGHVS, CDR2 FQNEAQ, per germline. The CDR3 is 12 residues long. As DNA, the CDR3 is TGTGCCAGCAGCCACGGGTCGTATGAGCAGTTCTTC. This sequence encodes CASSHGSYEQFF.

The rearrangement joins TRBV6-5 to TRBJ1-6, with a tentative D call TRBD1 (5 bases). CDR3 length: 14 amino acids. The germline V and J ends were trimmed by 7 bases and 7 bases, with 14 bases remaining between them. Germline V lookup: CDR1 MNHEY, CDR2 SVGAGI. The CDR3 spells CASKPHGGNSPLHF. CDR3 coding DNA: TGTGCCAGCAAACCTCATGGGGGGAATTCACCCCTCCACTTT.

The rearrangement joins TRBV5-1 to TRBJ1-1; possibly TRBD1 for D (6 bases). This CDR3 has 15 residues. The V and J ends lost 1 base and 10 bases respectively, with 20 bases between them. Germline V gene sequence: CDR1 SGHRS, CDR2 YFSETQ. The CDR3 nucleotides are TGCGCCAGCAGCTTGTCGTCGACAGGTTCTGGATCAGCTTTCTTT. Protein: CASSLSSTGSGSAFF.

The chain couples TRBV7-8 to TRBJ2-7, with D possibly TRBD1 on 5 matching bases. The CDR3 covers 13 residues. V dropped 5 bases and J dropped 3 bases, with 11 bases sitting between them. Germline lookup yields CDR1 SGHVS and CDR2 FQNEAQ. In DNA, the CDR3 is TGTGCCAGCAGCCGGACAAGAAACTACGAGCAGTACTTC. Residues: CASSRTRNYEQYF.

V is TRBV6-2 or TRBV6-3 and J is TRBJ2-5; TRBD2 agrees at 15 bases. CDR1 is MNHEY and CDR2 is SVGEGT in the germline V gene. Trimming removed 6 bases from V and 6 bases from J; junction bases left unmatched: 5. CDR3 length: 15 residues. DNA of the CDR3: TGTGCCAGCAGCTTCGGACTAGCGGGGGGGAAGACCCAGTACTTC. It encodes CASSFGLAGGKTQYF.

The chain links TRBV5-4 to TRBJ2-1; weak D call: TRBD2 (5 bases). Germline lookup yields CDR1 SGHNT and CDR2 YYREEE (reference sequence). The CDR3 runs 13 residues. With 4 bases removed from V and 4 bases from J, the gap between germline ends came to 9 bases. CDR3 in DNA: TGTGCCAGCAGCGGGAGCCCTTACAATGAGCAGTTCTTC. Amino acids: CASSGSPYNEQFF.

This clone was recorded once. The gene calls are TRBV15 and TRBJ2-1; 9 nucleotides match TRBD2. This CDR3 is built from 16 residues. Germline CDR1 and CDR2: LNHNV and YYDKDF (reference sequence). V lost 6 bases, J lost 3 bases, and 9 bases stayed unmatched. Written as DNA, the CDR3 is TGTGCCACCAGACGGGATGGTAGCGGGGGCTACAATGAGCAGTTCTTC. Translated: CATRRDGSGGYNEQFF.